The 13 T cell receptor beta chains below were found in one sample sequenced in a study of blood T cell repertoires in COVID-19. Data came from immunoSEQ multiplex PCR; TCRdb stores just in-frame clones and leaves some out. The data hold fewer than 110,000 clones, with roughly nine tenths observed a single time. The material sequenced was peripheral blood. These receptor sequences come from a man aged 50 to 59 with acute or convalescent COVID-19.

The chain links TRBV7-7 to TRBJ2-2; 9 bases map to TRBD2. Losses at the gene ends were 5 bases for V and 0 bases for J; bases not matched to a gene: 10. The CDR3 has 18 residues. The germline CDR1 and CDR2 sequences are SSHAT and FNYEAQ (reference sequence). The CDR3 DNA reads TGTGCCAGCAGCCCCAGGACTAGCGTATTCGCGAACACCGGGGAGCTGTTTTTT. Residues: CASSPRTSVFANTGELFF.

The rearrangement links TRBV13 to TRBJ1-6; TRBD1 agrees at 7 bases. Germline CDR1 is PRHDT and CDR2 is FYEKMQ (reference sequence). This CDR3 region has 15 residues. V trimming: 4 bases; J trimming: 8 bases; junction bases outside the gene matches: 8. CDR3 amino acids: CASSSAGTAYSPLHF. As DNA, the CDR3 is TGTGCCAGCAGCTCCGCCGGGACAGCCTATTCACCCCTCCACTTT.

The chain couples TRBV27 to TRBJ1-2; D is uncertain. The V end lost 3 bases, the J end lost 4 bases, and 15 bases lay between the germline ends. This CDR3 has 15 amino acids. The germline V gene has CDR1 MNHEY and CDR2 SMNVEV (reference sequence). CDR3 protein: CASSFSSSPGYGYTF. As DNA, the CDR3 is TGTGCCAGCAGTTTTTCTTCGAGCCCCGGCTATGGCTACACCTTC.

The chain joins TRBV6-5 to TRBJ1-1; 7 nucleotides agree with TRBD1. Germline V gene sequence: CDR1 MNHEY, CDR2 SVGAGI. V trimming: 5 bases; J trimming: 2 bases; junction bases outside the gene matches: 5. The CDR3 totals 14 residues. This CDR3 is CASSRQGPNTEAFF. CDR3 coding DNA: TGTGCCAGCAGTCGACAGGGACCCAACACTGAAGCTTTCTTT.

The rearrangement uses TRBV7-9 and TRBJ1-6; no definite D call. Trimming left V 2 bases short and J 9 bases short, with 11 bases between. The CDR3 length is 14 residues. The V gene's germline CDR1 is SEHNR and CDR2 FQNEAQ (reference sequence). For the CDR3, the DNA is TGTGCCAGCAGCTTACGGCCCGGGGTTTCACCCCTCCACTTT. Protein: CASSLRPGVSPLHF.

This clone was found a few times. The chain joins TRBV5-4 to TRBJ1-2; the match to TRBD1 covers 11 bases. The CDR3 has 14 residues. Germline-derived CDR1 and CDR2 are SGHNT and YYREEE (reference sequence). J lost 6 bases, V lost 4 bases, and 5 bases had no gene match. The CDR3 sequence is CASSRTGGLDGYTF. CDR3 DNA: TGTGCCAGCAGCCGGACAGGGGGCTTAGATGGCTACACCTTC.

V is TRBV5-5 and J is TRBJ2-5; possible D gene TRBD1, 5 bases. The CDR3 has 15 residues. Germline loops: CDR1 SGHKS, CDR2 YYEKEE (reference sequence). Trimming removed 1 base at V and 5 bases at J, with 15 bases between. The CDR3 reads CASSLRAGNLETQYF. The DNA for the CDR3 is TGTGCCAGCAGCTTGAGGGCAGGGAATTTGGAGACCCAGTACTTC.

Only one count was recorded for this clone. This chain uses TRBV27 with TRBJ2-7; 9 bases match TRBD2. J gave up 1 base and V 2 bases, and 9 bases lay outside the gene matches. The CDR3 has 17 residues. The germline V gene has CDR1 MNHEY and CDR2 SMNVEV (reference sequence). CDR3 region: CASSLVSAGGPSYEQYF. In DNA, the CDR3 is TGTGCCAGCAGTTTAGTTTCGGCGGGGGGGCCATCCTACGAGCAGTACTTC.

The chain combines TRBV19 with TRBJ1-5; a weak D match, TRBD1 (6 bases). The V end was cut by 6 bases, the J end by 0 bases, with 12 bases between. Germline values: CDR1 LNHDA, CDR2 SQIVND (reference sequence). CDR3 length equals 15 residues. The CDR3 DNA sequence: TGTGCCAGTAGAGCCGACAGGTCTAGCAATCAGCCCCAGCATTTT. Amino acid sequence: CASRADRSSNQPQHF.

The DNA for the CDR3 is TGTGCCAGCAGTTACACCGGACAGACTAATGAAAAACTGTTTTTT. Amino acid sequence: CASSYTGQTNEKLFF. The chain links TRBV6-5 to TRBJ1-4; D is perhaps TRBD1 (6 bases). Germline V gene lookup returns CDR1 MNHEY and CDR2 SVGAGI. Trimming removed 2 bases from V and 2 bases from J, with 9 bases in between. The CDR3 loop spans 15 amino acids.

This clone was observed once. The chain recombines TRBV2 with TRBJ1-5, with 10 positions matching TRBD1. Per the germline V gene, CDR1 is SNHLY and CDR2 is FYNNEI. V was clipped by 4 bases and J by 6 bases; unmatched bases: 9. There are 16 residues in the CDR3. In DNA form, the CDR3 reads TGTGCCAGCAGTGTCTTCGGGACAGGGGCGGGTCAGCCCCAGCATTTT. Translated, it gives CASSVFGTGAGQPQHF.

The V gene is TRBV7-2, the J gene TRBJ2-2, with 8 bases that match TRBD1. The CDR3 has 14 amino acids. In germline, CDR1 is SGHTA, CDR2 FQGNSA. Trimming removed 3 bases from V and 6 bases from J; junction bases left unmatched: 3. Here the CDR3 reads CASSLDRVAGELFF. The CDR3 DNA reads TGTGCCAGCAGCTTGGACAGGGTCGCCGGGGAGCTGTTTTTT. Complete variable domain (other parts from reference TRBV7-2 and TRBJ2-2): GAGVSQSPSNKVTEKGKDVELRCDPISGHTALYWYRQSLGQGLEFLIYFQGNSAPDKSGLPSDRFSAERTGGSVSTLTIQRTQQEDSAVYLCASSLDRVAGELFFGEGSRLTVL.

V usage is TRBV6-2 or TRBV6-3 and J usage is TRBJ2-7, with D uncertain. Germline V gene data show CDR1 as MNHEY and CDR2 as SVGEGT. V was pared by 6 bases and J by 6 bases, with 15 bases between. This CDR3 region has 13 residues. CDR3 nucleotides: TGTGCCAGCAGCCTCAGGCCGACGGTCGAGCAGTACTTC. This encodes CASSLRPTVEQYF.